Following are 9 T cell receptor beta chains from one sample sequenced in a study of long-term antiretroviral therapy in people with HIV (dated by TCRdb to 2022 to 2024). The immunoSEQ hsTCRB v3.0 assay was used at survey level resolution for TRB variable region sequencing. Sourced from immuneACCESS, this table was stored by TCRdb with only in-frame sequences that have V and J called. A share of the clones is absent; for the studies checked, an unresolved V gene accounts for under half, and the remainder has no known explanation. Here the sample has roughly 30,000 clones; over 90% occur a single time. The ten largest clones represent 6% to 7% of the sample. Sequenced here: unsorted PBMCs, sampled 6.5 years after starting antiretroviral therapy. These receptors all come from a woman in her forties with HIV.

The V call is TRBV19, the J call TRBJ1-1; unclear D gene. This CDR3 region has 12 residues. The germline V and J ends were trimmed by 5 bases and 1 base, with 5 bases remaining between them. Per the germline V gene, CDR1 is LNHDA and CDR2 is SQIVND (reference sequence). The CDR3 region has the DNA TGTGCCAGTAGTCGACGGAACACTGAAGCTTTCTTT. It encodes CASSRRNTEAFF. The whole variable domain, filled in from reference TRBV19 and TRBJ1-1, reads DGGITQSPKYLFRKEGQNVTLSCEQNLNHDAMYWYRQDPGQGLRLIYYSQIVNDFQKGDIAEGYSVSREKKESFPLTVTSAQKNPTAFYLCASSRRNTEAFFGQGTRLTVV.

This chain links TRBV25-1 with TRBJ2-4; perhaps TRBD2 as D (5 bases). V was clipped by 3 bases and J by 12 bases, with 18 bases between them. Germline-derived CDR1 and CDR2 are MGHDK and SYGVNS. This CDR3 comprises 14 residues. The CDR3 coding sequence is TGTGCCAGCAGTGATCCGGGGTACCCCCTGCATCAGTACTTC. Amino acid sequence: CASSDPGYPLHQYF. Full variable domain (remainder filled in from reference TRBV25-1 and TRBJ2-4): EADIYQTPRYLVIGTGKKITLECSQTMGHDKMYWYQQDPGMELHLIHYSYGVNSTEKGDLSSESTVSRIRTEHFPLTLESARPSHTSQYLCASSDPGYPLHQYFGAGTRLSVL.

A single count supports this clone. CDR3 DNA sequence: TGCGCCAGCAGACCCGGACAGGGCGGCGGGGAGCTGTTTTTT. It specifies CASRPGQGGGELFF. The rearrangement joins TRBV5-1 to TRBJ2-2, with TRBD1 identical over 8 bases. V lost 5 bases and J lost 7; bases outside the gene matches: 7. This CDR3 spans 14 amino acids. CDR1 SGHRS and CDR2 YFSETQ come from the germline V gene.

The chain couples TRBV27 to TRBJ1-2; TRBD1 matches at 9 bases. CDR3 length: 15 amino acids. V lost 5 bases, J lost 7 bases, and 11 bases stayed unmatched. Germline V gene data show CDR1 as MNHEY and CDR2 as SMNVEV (reference sequence). The CDR3 loop is CASSTGGTGFRGYTF. In DNA form, the CDR3 reads TGTGCCAGCAGTACCGGGGGGACAGGGTTTCGTGGCTACACCTTC.

The chain combines TRBV9 with TRBJ2-3, with D uncertain. The V gene lost 2 bases and the J gene lost 0 bases, with 13 bases spanning the gap. This CDR3 region has 16 residues. Germline V gene data show CDR1 as SGDLS and CDR2 as YYNGEE. CDR3 sequence: CASSVGTGSSTDTQYF. The DNA of the CDR3 is TGTGCCAGCAGCGTCGGAACCGGGTCGAGCACAGATACGCAGTATTTT.

The V gene is TRBV5-6, the J gene TRBJ2-7; D not certain. CDR1 is SGHDT and CDR2 is YYEEEE in the germline V gene. V lost 5 bases and J lost 6, with 15 bases in between. The CDR3 length is 13 residues. The CDR3 protein is CASSHPVGSEQYF. In nucleotides, the CDR3 is TGTGCCAGCAGTCATCCAGTGGGCTCCGAGCAGTACTTC.

The chain couples TRBV6-1 to TRBJ1-3; D not certain. Germline lookup yields CDR1 MNHNS and CDR2 SASEGT. The CDR3 covers 14 residues. V was shortened by 8 bases and J by 4 bases, with 15 bases between the two germline ends. CDR3: CASDPETGGNTIYF. CDR3 DNA sequence: TGTGCCAGCGACCCGGAGACGGGCGGAAACACCATATATTTT.

The chain links TRBV19 to TRBJ1-2; 8 bases match TRBD1. The germline gives CDR1 LNHDA, CDR2 SQIVND (reference sequence). This CDR3 is 13 amino acids long. Germline trimming cut 5 bases from V and 6 bases from J; bases unmatched to any gene: 5. The DNA of the CDR3 is TGTGCCAGTAGTGTGCAGGGGGCGAATGGCTACACCTTC. This sequence encodes CASSVQGANGYTF.

This chain uses TRBV19 with TRBJ1-1; 10 positions match TRBD1. Germline V gives CDR1 LNHDA, CDR2 SQIVND (reference sequence). The CDR3 consists of 13 residues. V trimming: 8 bases; J trimming: 4 bases; junction bases outside the gene matches: 4. The CDR3 nucleotides read TGTGCCAGTTCCGGGACAGGGGTCACTGAAGCTTTCTTT. This codes for CASSGTGVTEAFF. The variable domain in full, with the rest retrieved from reference TRBV19 and TRBJ1-1, is DGGITQSPKYLFRKEGQNVTLSCEQNLNHDAMYWYRQDPGQGLRLIYYSQIVNDFQKGDIAEGYSVSREKKESFPLTVTSAQKNPTAFYLCASSGTGVTEAFFGQGTRLTVV.